A selection of T cell receptor beta chains follows, all from one sample in a study of shared clonotypes between healthy human individuals. The repertoire was sequenced with immunoSEQ multiplex PCR; TCRdb's copy has only in-frame clones and lacks some. In the table there are approximately 1,500,000 clones, roughly 97% of which are singletons. Sequencing used naive CD4+ T cells sorted from blood. The source of these receptors is a man aged 25 to 40 in good health. The CDR3 runs from the conserved cysteine through the conserved F or W. The D gene is left open where the match is weak. Some rows mark clone size as missing; the rest say once, few, many or name a class of expanded clone.

size,V,D,J,DNA,CDR3
.,TRBV28,TRBD2,TRBJ2-2,TGTGCCAGCAGCCCTTGGACTAGCGAGATCACCGGGGAGCTGTTTTTT,CASSPWTSEITGELFF
.,TRBV21-1,.,TRBJ1-1,TGTGCCAGCAGCAAATCCCCCCTTACCGGGACAGCGAACACTGAAGCTTTCTTT,CASSKSPLTGTANTEAFF
.,TRBV28,TRBD1,TRBJ1-2,TGTGCCAGCAGTCGCGACAGGGAGGGTGGCTACACCTTC,CASSRDREGGYTF
once,TRBV7-2,TRBD2,TRBJ2-1,TGTGCCAGCAGCCCGACTAGCGGGATAGGTGAGCAGTTCTTC,CASSPTSGIGEQFF
.,TRBV23-1,.,TRBJ1-1,TGCGCCAGCAGTCAATTTGAGCGTCGTCTCTTCGAAGCTTTCTTT,CASSQFERRLFEAFF
.,TRBV5-1,TRBD1,TRBJ1-2,TGCGCCAGCAGCTCCCGGACAGGGGAGAACTATGGCTACACCTTC,CASSSRTGENYGYTF
.,TRBV7-2,.,TRBJ2-3,TGTGCCAGCAGCCCTAGCGACAGGTTCCCAGGATATTTT,CASSPSDRFPGYF
.,TRBV25-1,TRBD2,TRBJ2-5,TGTGCCAGCACCCGATTGGGGGGGCAAGAGACCCAGTACTTC,CASTRLGGQETQYF
few,TRBV21-1,.,TRBJ2-3,TGTGCCAGCAGCAAGGCCCCGACGTCTAGCACAGATACGCAGTATTTT,CASSKAPTSSTDTQYF
.,TRBV19,.,TRBJ2-5,TGTGCCAGTAGTATAGCACAAGAGACCCAGTACTTC,CASSIAQETQYF
.,TRBV11-1,.,TRBJ1-2,TGTGCCAGCAGCTCAGGGATCAACTATGGCTACACCTTC,CASSSGINYGYTF
.,TRBV18,.,TRBJ1-1,TGTGCCAGCTCACTTACACAGGGTGATTTAGCTGAAGCTTTCTTT,CASSLTQGDLAEAFF
.,TRBV7-3,.,TRBJ2-2,TGTGCCAGCAGCTTAATGGCGGGGTTTAACACCGGGGAGCTGTTTTTT,CASSLMAGFNTGELFF
.,TRBV12-5,TRBD2,TRBJ2-2,TGCGAACCCTGGCTAGGGGCTAGCGGGAGGAATAAGGTCACCGGGGAGCTGTTTTTT,CEPWLGASGRNKVTGELFF
.,TRBV7-9,TRBD2,TRBJ2-1,TGTGCCAGCACCCATAGCGGGAGGGGTGCCAATGAGCAGTTCTTC,CASTHSGRGANEQFF
.,TRBV18,.,TRBJ2-2,TGTGCCAGCTCACCGCTCCGGCGGGGCGTCGGGGAGCTGTTTTTT,CASSPLRRGVGELFF
.,TRBV7-2,.,TRBJ2-3,TGTGCCAGCCTGCGAGAGGGAGTGTGGTCAGATACGCAGTATTTT,CASLREGVWSDTQYF
.,TRBV27,.,TRBJ2-7,TGTGCCAGCAGTTTATCTCCCGTCATCTACGAGCAGTACTTC,CASSLSPVIYEQYF
.,TRBV28,.,TRBJ1-5,TGTGCCAGCAGAATGGCACCGAATAGCAATCAGCCCCAGCATTTT,CASRMAPNSNQPQHF
.,TRBV5-6,.,TRBJ2-3,TGTGCCAGCAGAACCGGAGGTGGGGGCACAGATACGCAGTATTTT,CASRTGGGGTDTQYF